One and the same sample provided the 22 T cell receptor beta chains below, sequenced in a study of blood T cell repertoires in COVID-19. Profiled with immunoSEQ multiplex PCR; TCRdb holds only in-frame clones, not every one. The sample has some 320,000 clones, roughly nine tenths seen once. The sequenced material came from peripheral blood. The receptors originated from a woman aged 25 to 39 with COVID-19, enrolled during active disease.

The CDR3 DNA sequence: TGCGCCAGCAGCTTGATGGAGACCTCCTTGACTGAAGCTTTCTTT. Its protein product is CASSLMETSLTEAFF. The chain employs TRBV5-1 and TRBJ1-1; D not resolved. Trimming pared 1 base from V and 5 bases from J, leaving 15 bases between. Per germline, CDR1 SGHRS and CDR2 YFSETQ. This CDR3 spans 15 amino acids.

The chain couples TRBV13 to TRBJ1-2, with D uncertain. The CDR3 runs 11 residues. V dropped 6 bases and J dropped 4 bases, with 6 bases sitting between them. Germline V gene sequence: CDR1 PRHDT, CDR2 FYEKMQ (reference sequence). This CDR3 is CASRNSYGYTF. The DNA for the CDR3 is TGTGCCAGCAGAAATAGCTATGGCTACACCTTC.

This clone was counted only a few times. The chain couples TRBV7-9 to TRBJ1-3; D is ambiguous. The ends were cut back, 5 bases at V and 4 bases at J, with 12 bases in the middle. CDR3 length equals 14 residues. Germline assignment: CDR1 SEHNR and CDR2 FQNEAQ (reference sequence). The CDR3, as DNA: TGTGCCAGCAGCCCACCTAGTAGGGGAAACACCATATATTTT. Translating gives CASSPPSRGNTIYF.

J is TRBJ2-7 and V is TRBV4-1; TRBD2 agrees at 8 bases. V lost 1 base to trimming and J lost 4 bases; unmatched junction nucleotides: 9. Germline values: CDR1 MGHRA, CDR2 YSYEKL. There are 16 residues in the CDR3. The CDR3 is CASSQATRAGAYEQYF. The CDR3 coding sequence is TGCGCCAGCAGCCAAGCAACCCGAGCGGGGGCGTACGAGCAGTACTTC.

The chain couples TRBV6-5 to TRBJ1-1; possible D gene TRBD1, 6 bases. Germline-derived CDR1 and CDR2 are MNHEY and SVGAGI. The V and J ends lost 7 bases and 1 base respectively, with 16 bases between them. The CDR3 is 15 residues long. DNA for the CDR3: TGTGCCAGCACCTCGACGGGACACCCGAACACTGAAGCTTTCTTT. It codes for CASTSTGHPNTEAFF.

This chain connects TRBV2 to TRBJ2-3, with 10 bases aligning to TRBD2. V was pared by 6 bases and J by 5 bases, with 8 bases of the junction left unmatched. This CDR3 region has 15 residues. The germline CDR1 and CDR2 sequences are SNHLY and FYNNEI. The chain's CDR3 is CASRVRSGGIDTQYF. The CDR3 bases are TGTGCCAGCAGGGTTCGTAGCGGGGGGATAGATACGCAGTATTTT.

The chain employs TRBV3-1 (or the pseudogene TRBV3-2) and TRBJ1-2; weak D call: TRBD1 (6 bases). The V gene lost 4 bases and the J gene lost 3 bases, with 12 bases spanning the gap. Germline CDR1 LGHDT, CDR2 YNNKEL (reference sequence). The CDR3 spans 14 residues. CDR3 residues: CASSLPGAHYGYTF. In nucleotides, the CDR3 is TGTGCCAGCAGCCTTCCAGGGGCACACTATGGCTACACCTTC.

The table lists this clone with a count of one. The chain couples TRBV2 to TRBJ2-5; 7 bases are shared with TRBD1. V shed 4 bases and J 1 base; nucleotides not matched to a gene: 0. The V gene's germline CDR1 is SNHLY and CDR2 FYNNEI. This CDR3 comprises 13 residues. The CDR3 nucleotides read TGTGCCAGCAGTGCAGGGGGCCAAGAGACCCAGTACTTC. Translating gives CASSAGGQETQYF.

This clone was seen more than once but under ten times. The limits of the CDR3 on the DNA are not certain, so only TCRdb's listed CDR3 is given. The CDR3 region is CASSLFGSGDPEAFF. V is TRBV28 and J is TRBJ1-1. The length of the CDR3 is 15 amino acids, counting both ends. CDR1 is MDHEN and CDR2 is SYDVKM in the germline V gene.

The chain is built from TRBV5-4 and TRBJ2-7; D possibly corresponds to TRBD2 (5 bases). The germline gives CDR1 SGHNT, CDR2 YYREEE (reference sequence). The CDR3 is 13 amino acids. Trimming removed 4 bases at V and 8 bases at J, with 16 bases between. The CDR3 loop reads CASSRDGAGKQYF. The CDR3 bases are TGTGCCAGCAGCCGTGATGGAGCCGGGAAGCAGTACTTC.

The chain uses TRBV19 and TRBJ1-1, with D hard to call. The CDR3 spans 13 residues. Between the trimmed V and J ends, which lost 10 bases and 1 base, there was a span of 13 bases. Looked up from germline, CDR1 is LNHDA and CDR2 is SQIVND (reference sequence). CDR3 in DNA: TGTGCCACCTCACAGTTACCGAACACTGAAGCTTTCTTT. Encoded protein: CATSQLPNTEAFF.

The chain carries TRBV5-1 and TRBJ1-1; D might be TRBD1 (6 bases). V was cut by 0 bases and J by 1 base, with 7 bases left in between. The CDR3 totals 14 residues. Germline CDR1 and CDR2: SGHRS and YFSETQ. The CDR3 here is CASSLAGANTEAFF. CDR3 DNA: TGCGCCAGCAGCTTGGCAGGGGCGAACACTGAAGCTTTCTTT.

The DNA of the CDR3 is TGTGCCAGCGGACCGACAGGGATAAAATCCTACGAGCAGTACTTC. It specifies CASGPTGIKSYEQYF. The chain recombines TRBV7-9 with TRBJ2-7, with 7 bases fitting TRBD1. The ends lost 8 bases at V and 1 base at J; junction bases unmatched: 11. Germline-derived CDR1 and CDR2 are SEHNR and FQNEAQ (reference sequence). CDR3 length equals 15 residues.

In this sample, this clone turned up a few times. The CDR3 reads CASSPRQGASQGLFF. The CDR3 coding sequence is TGTGCCAGCAGTCCGAGACAGGGTGCCTCTCAAGGACTGTTTTTT. The gene calls are TRBV5-8 and TRBJ1-4, with 7 nucleotides matching TRBD1. The germline gives CDR1 SGHTS, CDR2 YDEGEE. J lost 13 bases, V lost 5 bases, and 17 bases had no gene match. CDR3 size: 15 residues.

The chain carries TRBV28 and TRBJ1-2; 9 bases line up with TRBD1. The CDR3 consists of 14 residues. With V trimmed by 6 bases and J by 4 bases, 6 bases remained unmatched. CDR1 is MDHEN, CDR2 SYDVKM, per germline. CDR3 DNA sequence: TGTGCCAGCAGGGCCGGGACAGGGACCTATGGCTACACCTTC. It is translated as CASRAGTGTYGYTF.

The gene calls are TRBV2 and TRBJ1-1; D is uncertain. Trimming pared 0 bases from V and 9 bases from J, leaving 17 bases between. Germline assignment: CDR1 SNHLY and CDR2 FYNNEI. CDR3 length: 15 amino acids. CDR3 sequence (DNA): TGTGCCAGCAGTGAAGCAGGAGCGACTCTCGAGAAAGCTTTCTTT. Encoded protein: CASSEAGATLEKAFF.

The CDR3 loop is CAITKGVAYGYTF. CDR3 coding DNA: TGTGCCATCACTAAGGGGGTGGCCTATGGCTACACCTTC. The chain combines TRBV10-3 with TRBJ1-2; D is possibly TRBD1 (6 bases). The germline gives CDR1 ENHRY, CDR2 SYGVKD. The CDR3 loop spans 13 amino acids. The V end lost 7 bases, the J end lost 4 bases, and 13 bases lay between the germline ends.

Notes on this clone: Other DNA sequences in this specimen translate into the identical CDR3. This chain joins TRBV4-1 and TRBJ1-1, with D uncertain. Trimming removed 1 base at V and 1 base at J, with 7 bases between. The CDR3 has 14 amino acids. Germline V lookup: CDR1 MGHRA, CDR2 YSYEKL. DNA of the CDR3: TGCGCCAGCAGCCAAGGAAGAGGGAACACTGAAGCTTTCTTT. This encodes CASSQGRGNTEAFF.

This chain joins TRBV10-1 and TRBJ2-5; D remains unclear. CDR1 is WNHNN, CDR2 SYGVQD, per germline (reference sequence). This CDR3 comprises 13 residues. The V and J ends lost 3 bases and 7 bases respectively, with 12 bases between them. The CDR3 DNA follows: TGCGCCAGCAGTGATAACACCGCTGGGACCCAGTACTTC. This encodes CASSDNTAGTQYF.

The chain links TRBV11-2 to TRBJ2-1; 7 bases line up with TRBD1. The CDR3 has 18 residues. Germline V gives CDR1 SGHAT, CDR2 FQNNGV. Trimming at V came to 4 bases and at J to 10 bases, leaving 22 bases not matched to a gene. CDR3 bases: TGTGCCAGCAGCTCCGGAGTTGAGGGACAGTATTCGGTCATGGAGCAGTTCTTC. This translates into CASSSGVEGQYSVMEQFF.

The genes are TRBV5-4 and TRBJ2-7, with D perhaps TRBD1 (6 bases). The CDR3 sequence is 15 residues long. V was clipped by 0 bases and J by 6 bases, with 16 bases between them. CDR1 is SGHNT, CDR2 YYREEE, per germline (reference sequence). The CDR3 DNA sequence: TGTGCCAGCAGCTTGGGAGGGGGACCTTTTCCCGAGCAGTACTTC. As protein: CASSLGGGPFPEQYF.

The chain has TRBV7-9 and TRBJ2-3; weak D call: TRBD1 (6 bases). Germline values: CDR1 SEHNR, CDR2 FQNEAQ (reference sequence). The CDR3 contains 15 residues. V lost 4 bases and J lost 5, with 16 bases in between. The CDR3 DNA reads TGTGCCAGCAGCTACGCCAGGGGACCCCGAGATACGCAGTATTTT. Amino acids: CASSYARGPRDTQYF.